The rows below give T cell receptor beta chains drawn from one sample of a study of blood T cells in healthy people across ages. TCRdb re-called the 5' RACE reads with MiXCR, one entry per CDR3 protein. The sample includes 1.5 million to 2 million distinct CDR3 sequences, around half of them seen just once. Sequenced material: blood. These receptors came from a woman between 40 and 50 years old in good health. Each CDR3 is given with its conserved first and last residue. A D gene is named only where the DNA matches it firmly. Only part of the rows carry a size: once, few, many, or a class if the clone is expanded.

TRBJ1-1,NA,TRBV7-2,once,CASSYFFSPEAFF,TGTGCCAGCAGCTATTTCTTCTCCCCAGAAGCTTTCTTT
TRBJ2-5,NA,TRBV7-2,NA,CASSSGRVNLGQETQYF,TGTGCCAGCAGCTCGGGCCGGGTCAATCTCGGGCAGGAGACCCAGTACTTC
TRBJ2-4,TRBD1,TRBV18,few,CASSPPIQGAKNIQYF,TGTGCCAGCTCACCACCAATACAGGGGGCCAAAAACATTCAGTACTTC
TRBJ1-2,TRBD1,TRBV28,NA,CATASSTGGYGYTF,TGTGCCACCGCCTCCTCTACAGGGGGCTATGGCTACACCTTC
TRBJ2-7,TRBD2,TRBV20-1,NA,CSARDHSGAKSYEQYF,TGCAGTGCTAGAGATCATAGCGGGGCTAAGTCCTACGAGCAGTACTTC
TRBJ2-5,NA,TRBV5-1,NA,CASSLALVGSGETQYF,TGCGCCAGCAGCTTGGCCCTTGTCGGGTCAGGAGAGACCCAGTACTTC
TRBJ2-5,NA,TRBV7-2,few,CASSFYSREQTRGTQYF,TGTGCCAGCAGCTTTTATAGTAGGGAACAAACTAGAGGGACCCAGTACTTC
TRBJ2-7,NA,TRBV6-5,NA,CASRDAGGPTYEQYF,TGTGCCAGCAGGGACGCCGGTGGGCCAACCTACGAGCAGTACTTC
TRBJ2-1,TRBD2,TRBV20-1,once,CSASDSSGGTDEQFF,TGCAGTGCTAGTGACTCTAGCGGGGGGACTGATGAGCAGTTCTTC
TRBJ2-7,NA,TRBV4-1,NA,CASSLGTVYSYEQYF,TGCGCCAGCAGCCTTGGGACGGTTTACTCCTACGAGCAGTACTTC
TRBJ2-4,NA,TRBV7-2,NA,CASSPGQLAKNIQYF,TGTGCCAGCAGTCCTGGACAGCTAGCCAAAAACATTCAGTACTTC
TRBJ1-5,NA,TRBV7-2,NA,CASSLPKLPGQTSNQPQHF,TGTGCCAGCAGCCTACCCAAACTGCCGGGACAAACAAGCAATCAGCCCCAGCATTTT
TRBJ2-7,NA,TRBV6-2/TRBV6-3,NA,CASSSVSREQYF,TGTGCCAGCAGTTCCGTTAGTCGCGAGCAGTACTTC
TRBJ2-7,NA,TRBV6-1,few,CASRAESSYEQYF,TGTGCCAGCAGGGCTGAGAGCTCCTACGAGCAGTACTTC
TRBJ2-5,NA,TRBV16,NA,CASSHTSVGAQYF,TGTGCCAGCAGCCACACTTCGGTCGGGGCCCAGTACTTC
TRBJ2-3,TRBD2,TRBV20-1,few,CSAPTIILAGGHTDTQYF,TGCAGTGCCCCAACAATCATACTAGCGGGGGGACACACAGATACGCAGTATTTT
TRBJ2-6,TRBD1,TRBV27,NA,CASSMTGNLGGANVLTF,TGTGCCAGCTCAATGACAGGGAACTTGGGAGGGGCCAACGTCCTGACTTTC
TRBJ1-1,NA,TRBV7-2,NA,CASSALRSTEAFF,TGTGCCAGCAGCGCACTTAGGAGCACTGAAGCTTTCTTT
TRBJ2-3,NA,TRBV5-1,few,CASSLESNSRTDTQYF,TGCGCCAGCAGCTTGGAGTCTAACTCCCGCACAGATACGCAGTATTTT
TRBJ2-1,NA,TRBV6-6,NA,CASSFLNRVDEQFF,TGTGCCAGCAGTTTTTTGAACAGGGTCGATGAGCAGTTCTTC
TRBJ2-5,NA,TRBV28,NA,CASSQGGNHYETQYF,TGTGCCAGCAGCCAGGGGGGAAACCACTATGAGACCCAGTACTTC
TRBJ2-7,NA,TRBV29-1,NA,CSVDTGRSYEQYF,TGCAGCGTGGATACAGGGAGATCCTACGAGCAGTACTTC
TRBJ2-7,NA,TRBV7-9,NA,CASSLGIRGNYEQYF,TGTGCCAGCAGCTTAGGAATCAGGGGAAACTACGAGCAGTACTTC
TRBJ2-5,NA,TRBV6-5,NA,CVSSWSRGQETQYF,TGTGTCAGCAGTTGGTCTCGGGGCCAAGAGACCCAGTACTTC
TRBJ2-3,TRBD1,TRBV6-1,few,CASSARIGGITDTQYF,TGTGCCAGCAGTGCCCGAATAGGGGGCATCACAGATACGCAGTATTTT
TRBJ2-3,TRBD2,TRBV12-3/TRBV12-4,few,CASILAGGNTDTQYF,TGTGCCAGCATTTTAGCGGGGGGGAACACAGATACGCAGTATTTT
TRBJ2-3,NA,TRBV29-1,few,CSLSRLSTDTQYF,TGCTCCCTTTCCCGGTTGAGTACAGATACGCAGTATTTT
TRBJ2-1,NA,TRBV20-1,few,CSAPREILYNEQFF,TGCAGTGCCCCCCGGGAAATTTTGTACAATGAGCAGTTCTTC
TRBJ1-6,NA,TRBV20-1,NA,CSARWGEKGSPLHF,TGCAGTGCTAGGTGGGGGGAGAAGGGTTCACCCCTCCACTTT
TRBJ2-3,NA,TRBV9,few,CASTRQPTVTDTQYF,TGTGCCAGCACCAGACAGCCCACGGTCACAGATACGCAGTATTTT
TRBJ2-5,TRBD2,TRBV20-1,NA,CSARVRVGAPKSGGTQYF,TGCAGTGCTAGAGTTAGGGTTGGGGCACCTAAAAGCGGGGGGACCCAGTACTTC
TRBJ2-1,TRBD2,TRBV29-1,NA,CSVEVAGGFRDEQFF,TGCAGCGTTGAGGTAGCGGGGGGATTTAGAGATGAGCAGTTCTTC
TRBJ2-7,TRBD2,TRBV20-1,few,CSARGFSGGTYNEQYF,TGCAGTGCTAGAGGCTTTAGCGGGGGGACATACAATGAGCAGTACTTC
TRBJ1-2,NA,TRBV28,NA,CASSEQVHYGYTF,TGTGCCAGCAGTGAACAGGTCCACTATGGCTACACCTTC
TRBJ1-2,NA,TRBV5-1,NA,CASSLGPSRQVEGYTF,TGCGCCAGCAGCTTGGGCCCCAGTAGACAGGTGGAAGGCTACACCTTC
TRBJ2-5,TRBD2,TRBV28,NA,CASSWAGEETQYF,TGTGCCAGCAGTTGGGCGGGGGAAGAGACCCAGTACTTC